One sample yielded the 8 T cell receptor beta chains listed below, sequenced in a study of post-analysis software for immune sequencing data. Their antigens remain unidentified. Unique molecular identifiers were present in the TCR beta cDNA libraries. TCRdb analysed the PCR reads with MiXCR anew, one entry per CDR3 protein. The sample contains a few hundred thousand distinct CDR3 sequences, 30% to 45% of which appear only once. General study results and limits: Controls showed lower frequencies than patients for four to six TRBV segments, and TRBV5-6, TRBV5-1 and TRBV20-1 were among these.

The sample comprised blood. These receptors all come from a girl aged 10 to 17 with multiple sclerosis.

This clonotype was counted many times. V and J are TRBV6-4 and TRBJ1-2; the D is unclear. V dropped 6 bases and J dropped 5 bases, with 7 bases sitting between them. Germline-derived CDR1 and CDR2 are MRHNA and SNTAGT. The CDR3 spans 11 residues. The chain's CDR3 is CASSPDYGYTF. The CDR3 nucleotides read TGTGCCAGCAGCCCTGATTATGGCTACACCTTC.

This clonotype has more than one count but fewer than ten. The chain uses TRBV2 and TRBJ2-6; the match to TRBD1 covers 7 bases. The CDR3 totals 16 residues. The germline gives CDR1 SNHLY, CDR2 FYNNEI. V shed 11 bases and J 0 bases; nucleotides not matched to a gene: 10. CDR3 region: CAWRTGSSSGANVLTF. In DNA, the CDR3 is TGTGCCTGGAGGACAGGCAGTAGCTCTGGGGCCAACGTCCTGACTTTC.

This clonotype was recorded a few times. The chain couples TRBV7-6 to TRBJ1-4, with a tentative D call TRBD1 (5 bases). The germline gives CDR1 SGHVS, CDR2 FNYEAQ. V gave up 1 base and J gave up 8 bases, with 14 bases separating them. The CDR3 length is 15 residues. The CDR3 here is CASSLGAGVGEKLFF. The CDR3 nucleotides read TGTGCCAGCAGCTTAGGCGCGGGGGTTGGCGAAAAACTGTTTTTT.

This chain links TRBV7-9 with TRBJ2-5; TRBD1 aligns across 7 bases. The CDR3 contains 18 residues. With V trimmed by 7 bases and J by 4 bases, 21 bases remained unmatched. Germline CDR1 SEHNR, CDR2 FQNEAQ (reference sequence). Written as DNA, the CDR3 is TGTGCCAGCACCCTAATATGGCAGAGGGGGCGAGGGGGAGAGACCCAGTACTTC. Its protein is CASTLIWQRGRGGETQYF.

A few counts support this clonotype. This rearrangement joins TRBV7-2 to TRBJ1-5; D gene uncertain. Looked up from germline, CDR1 is SGHTA and CDR2 is FQGNSA. V shed 5 bases and J shed 1 base, with 12 bases lying between them. The CDR3 spans 15 residues. The CDR3 DNA reads as TGTGCCAGCAGCCCGAGGGCGCTGAGCAATCAGCCCCAGCATTTT. This sequence encodes CASSPRALSNQPQHF.

This clonotype was detected only once. This chain connects TRBV20-1 to TRBJ2-1, with 15 positions matching TRBD2. CDR1 is DFQATT and CDR2 is SNEGSKA in the germline V gene (reference sequence). With 5 bases clipped from V and 8 bases from J, the junction kept 10 bases outside the gene matches. This CDR3 region has 16 residues. This CDR3 reads CSAEKGLAGGRHEQFF. For the CDR3, the DNA is TGCAGTGCTGAAAAAGGACTAGCGGGGGGGCGGCATGAGCAGTTCTTC.

This clonotype is a singleton in its sample. The J gene is TRBJ1-6, the V gene TRBV27; D unresolved. The CDR3 covers 13 residues. CDR1 and CDR2 from the germline V gene are MNHEY and SMNVEV (reference sequence). V was clipped by 7 bases and J by 3 bases, with 7 bases between them. CDR3 nucleotides: TGTGCCAGCACTTGGGGCTATAATTCACCCCTCCACTTT. Protein sequence: CASTWGYNSPLHF.

The chain uses TRBV7-6 and TRBJ2-5, with TRBD1 matching 11 bases. The CDR3 contains 17 residues. Germline V gene sequence: CDR1 SGHVS, CDR2 FNYEAQ. After removal of 5 bases from V and 4 bases from J, the junction contained 12 bases not matched to a gene. DNA of the CDR3: TGTGCCAGCAGCCCCTCGCCGGGACAGGGGGTAGGAGAGACCCAGTACTTC. Translating it yields CASSPSPGQGVGETQYF.